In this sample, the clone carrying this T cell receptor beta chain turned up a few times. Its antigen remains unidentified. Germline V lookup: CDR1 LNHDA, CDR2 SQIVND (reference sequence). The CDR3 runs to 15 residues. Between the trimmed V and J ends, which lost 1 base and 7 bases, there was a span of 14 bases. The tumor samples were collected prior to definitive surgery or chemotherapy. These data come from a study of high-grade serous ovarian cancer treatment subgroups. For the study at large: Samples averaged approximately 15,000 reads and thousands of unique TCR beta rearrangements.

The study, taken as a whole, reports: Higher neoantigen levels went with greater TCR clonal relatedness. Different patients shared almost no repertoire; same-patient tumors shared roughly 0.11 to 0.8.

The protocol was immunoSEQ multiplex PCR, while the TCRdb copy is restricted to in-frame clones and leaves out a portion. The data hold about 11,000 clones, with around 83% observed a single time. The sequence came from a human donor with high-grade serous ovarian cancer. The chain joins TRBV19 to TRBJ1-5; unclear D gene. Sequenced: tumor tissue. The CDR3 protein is CASSIGAGGRQPQHF. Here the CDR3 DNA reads TGTGCCAGTAGTATAGGAGCGGGAGGGAGACAGCCCCAGCATTTT.